This TCR beta chain is drawn from a study of shared clonotypes between healthy human individuals (TCRdb year 2020). In the study overall: The cohort included a few men and a couple of women between 18 and 49 years of age. For each donor, CD4 naive and CD4 memory were each run on three plates, CD8 naive on two plates, and CD8 memory on one plate. The study deeply sequenced blood TCR repertoires of 5 or 6 healthy adults to estimate repertoire size and the extent of clonotype sharing between individuals. Leukapheresis yielded between about 0.85 and 10 billion PBMCs per donor. To increase sequencing depth and limit assay-specific biases, TCR repertoire library preparation and sequencing were carried out by different laboratories using diverse techniques. What the study reported, not specific to this receptor: Rarefaction of sorted-subset datasets indicated incomplete sequencing despite the large sequencing depth. Sampling was limited to blood, and TCR repertoires in tissue likely differ from TCR repertoires in blood. Because the study included only a small number of donors, the genetic and exposure-history diversity represented was limited. Estimated clonotype richness was generally larger for naive than for memory subsets. Higher generation probabilities were observed for clonotypes shared by all four sorted-subset donors than for non-shared clonotypes. When several donors were compared, the shared fraction of clonotypes was about 5% for naive CD4, around 3.6% for naive CD8, 2.3% for memory CD4, and around 0.4% for memory CD8. Pairwise subsampling led to the expectation that sequencing depth would affect the degree of clonotype sharing among donors.

V is shortened by 5 bases, J by 2 bases, and the region joining them spans 12 bases. Measured from the cysteine to the phenylalanine, the CDR3 is 14 residues long. The retained sequence is limited to the CDR3, 42 bases, with the frame set at the first base. The germline V gene specifies MDHEN as CDR1 and SYDVKM as CDR2. A remark on this clone: Its antigen remains unidentified. No quality values exist for individual bases; no much larger clone is one base distant.

TCR CDR3 regions were amplified from genomic DNA by multiplex PCR using the deep immunoSEQ assay. Extracted genomic DNA from each cell subset was distributed evenly across all wells of several immunoSEQ 96-well plates, and each plate was treated as a replicate. For sorted subsets, each replicate PCR was loaded with about 0.2 ug genomic DNA, equivalent to 32,000 or so T cell genomes. The purified libraries were quantified using a Qubit 3.0 fluorometer, sized with a Bioanalyzer 2100, and then quantified again using the KAPA Library Quantification kit. Every immunoSEQ 96-well plate was sequenced on a dedicated single-read 150-cycle Illumina NextSeq 550 flow cell. The original methods were these. Because the immunoSEQ output held only junctional sequences and lacked quality scores, the filtering could not match the filtering applied to full-length reads. To assign V/J genes and CDR3, sequences were annotated against IMGT germline references using PyIR, a Python wrapper for IgBLAST v1.9. Any read was removed if the V/J assignment was weak (E-value above 1e-6), the CDR3 was missing, or the read contained stop codons, out-of-frame junctions, or ambiguous translated residues. V3J clonotypes were defined as sequences sharing an identical inferred V gene, J gene, and CDR3 amino acid sequence. Percentage overlap between repertoires was calculated by dividing the number of shared unique clonotypes by the size of the smaller repertoire. Richness of each repertoire was evaluated using RTK rarefaction, the Chao1 estimator, and Recon v2.1 estimates of unobserved clonotypes. Generation probabilities for all TCRbeta clonotypes obtained by the gDNA method from four donors were computed using OLGA. TCRdb took this table from immuneACCESS and kept in-frame rearrangements with V and J called. Such tables lack part of the clones; where checked against another copy, unresolved V genes explain under half of the gap, and the rest is unexplained. Clonal size and the V and J genes are those of that table, whereas D and trimming came from the DNA. The sample includes more than 550,000 clones, with 72% observed a single time. Around 1.8% of the sample belongs to the ten largest clones.

Healthy HIV-negative adults with no recently reported acute infections or vaccinations were included as donors. All donors were Caucasian adults living in Nashville, Tennessee, USA. CD4+ T cells were enriched through magnetic negative selection, after which naive cells were positively selected on CD45RA and the remaining negative fraction served as the memory subset. After blood collection by leukapheresis, PBMCs were isolated using Ficoll-Histopaque density gradient centrifugation and then cryopreserved in the vapor phase of liquid nitrogen. Analytical flow cytometry was used to check the purity and quantity of every magnetically sorted T cell population. From each sorted fraction, genomic DNA was isolated and quantified by UV absorbance on a Nanodrop 2000c.

Sequencing was carried out using memory CD4+ T cells sorted from blood. Taken with the paper, the label for cell subset or site translates to: CD45RA-negative fraction. The receptor chain draws on TRBV28 and TRBJ1-1; TRBD1 could be the D gene, as 5 bases match. The source is a woman aged 30 to 39 in good health. The CDR3 reads as follows: CASSGADINTEAFF. The sequenced DNA is TGTGCCAGCAGTGGGGCGGACATAAACACTGAAGCTTTCTTT.